The 32 T cell receptor beta chains below all came from one sample that was sequenced in a study of T cell responses to AZD1222 COVID-19 vaccine. Assay used: immunoSEQ multiplex PCR; TCRdb lists only in-frame clones, some missing. The table shows approximately 220,000 clones, with approximately 94% occurring only once. This material consisted of peripheral blood, taken on day 0 of MenACWY control vaccination. The receptor source for this set is an adult in good health.

V usage is TRBV12-3 or TRBV12-4 and J usage is TRBJ1-2; 9 positions agree with TRBD1. The CDR3 totals 13 residues. Trimming at V came to 6 bases and at J to 4 bases, leaving 3 bases not matched to a gene. The CDR3 DNA sequence: TGTGCCAGCAGAACAGGGGGCGCCTATGGCTACACCTTC. Its translation is CASRTGGAYGYTF.

V gene TRBV19 combines with J gene TRBJ2-2; D not certain. The length of the CDR3 is 14 residues. Trimming took off 1 base at V and 4 bases at J, with 7 bases between the two ends. Germline-derived CDR1 and CDR2 are LNHDA and SQIVND (reference sequence). The CDR3 DNA reads TGTGCCAGTAGTATAGGACTTTTCACCGGGGAGCTGTTTTTT. It codes for CASSIGLFTGELFF.

This clone appeared once. J is TRBJ2-7 and V is TRBV23-1; TRBD2 is a possible D gene (6 bases). TRBV23-1 is filed as an ORF, its function uncertain. V was pared by 6 bases and J by 7 bases, with 16 bases between. The CDR3 loop spans 13 amino acids. CDR3 protein: CASRRDAPPEQYF. CDR3 sequence (DNA): TGCGCCAGCAGGCGGGACGCCCCCCCGGAGCAGTACTTC.

This chain uses TRBV7-2 with TRBJ1-5; D perhaps matches TRBD1 (5 bases). Germline V gene lookup returns CDR1 SGHTA and CDR2 FQGNSA. The CDR3 contains 15 residues. The germline V and J ends were trimmed by 1 base and 3 bases, with 10 bases remaining between them. This CDR3 is CASSLDHRPNQPQHF. Here the CDR3 DNA reads TGTGCCAGCAGCTTAGACCACAGGCCCAATCAGCCCCAGCATTTT.

This rearrangement joins TRBV5-5 to TRBJ1-5; D is unresolved. The germline V gene encodes CDR1 SGHKS and CDR2 YYEKEE (reference sequence). The CDR3 runs 14 residues. V lost 0 bases and J lost 2, with 6 bases in between. The CDR3 protein is CASSLGYGNQPQHF. In DNA, the CDR3 is TGTGCCAGCAGCTTGGGGTACGGCAATCAGCCCCAGCATTTT.

The chain is built from TRBV15 and TRBJ1-2; the match to TRBD1 covers 7 bases. Germline-derived CDR1 and CDR2 are LNHNV and YYDKDF (reference sequence). J was trimmed by 4 bases and V by 5 bases; bases with no gene match: 7. CDR3 length equals 14 residues. The CDR3 region has the DNA TGTGCCACCAGCCCTCGACAGGGCCCCTATGGCTACACCTTC. It specifies CATSPRQGPYGYTF.

The chain has TRBV10-3 and TRBJ1-3; 9 nucleotides line up with TRBD1. Losses at the gene ends were 9 bases for V and 3 bases for J; bases not matched to a gene: 6. Germline CDR1 is ENHRY and CDR2 is SYGVKD. The CDR3 consists of 14 residues. Here the CDR3 reads CAMRGTGNGNTIYF. The CDR3 DNA is TGTGCCATGAGGGGGACAGGGAATGGAAACACCATATATTTT.

The gene calls are TRBV5-1 and TRBJ2-2, with a possible D match to TRBD1 (6 bases). Trimming removed 4 bases at V and 9 bases at J, with 16 bases between. The CDR3 has 14 residues. Germline CDR1 reads SGHRS; CDR2 reads YFSETQ. The CDR3 nucleotides read TGCGCCAGCAGCCCATATACAGGGAACCGGGAGCTGTTTTTT. The encoded protein is CASSPYTGNRELFF.

The rearrangement joins TRBV4-2 to TRBJ2-6; 8 nucleotides agree with TRBD1. Germline loops: CDR1 LGHNA, CDR2 YNFKEQ. The CDR3 loop spans 18 amino acids. V gave up 4 bases and J gave up 2 bases; unmatched junction bases: 10. Here the CDR3 reads CASSPTSGGSTGANVLTF. The CDR3 DNA is TGTGCCAGCAGCCCGACGTCAGGGGGCTCCACTGGGGCCAACGTCCTGACTTTC.

The chain links TRBV12-3 or TRBV12-4 to TRBJ1-2; no clear D gene. The germline V and J ends were trimmed by 10 bases and 4 bases, with 10 bases remaining between them. The CDR3 extends over 11 amino acids. This CDR3 reads CATSLAYGYTF. In DNA, the CDR3 is TGTGCCACCTCTCTTGCCTATGGCTACACCTTC.

J is TRBJ1-5 and V is TRBV6-6, with D unresolved. From germline, CDR1 is MNHNY and CDR2 SVGAGI (reference sequence). V was pared by 6 bases and J by 2 bases, with 14 bases between. This CDR3 contains 15 residues. The CDR3 bases are TGTGCCAGCAGAATTACAGATAGTGGCAATCAGCCCCAGCATTTT. This sequence encodes CASRITDSGNQPQHF.

The chain links TRBV5-1 to TRBJ1-1; D gene unclear. CDR3 length: 12 residues. The V end lost 5 bases, the J end lost 7 bases, and 12 bases lay between the germline ends. Germline assignment: CDR1 SGHRS and CDR2 YFSETQ. This CDR3 reads CASRSPVGEAFF. The DNA of the CDR3 is TGCGCCAGCAGGTCCCCCGTGGGTGAAGCTTTCTTT.

The CDR3 region has the DNA TGTGCCAGCAGTGGGATCGACTATAGGGGGGAGCTGTTTTTT. This gives the protein CASSGIDYRGELFF. The genes are TRBV25-1 and TRBJ2-2, with D maybe TRBD2 (5 bases). V gave up 4 bases and J gave up 8 bases, with 14 bases separating them. Germline CDR1 and CDR2: MGHDK and SYGVNS. The CDR3 covers 14 residues.

This clone was detected only once. The chain carries TRBV6-5 and TRBJ1-2; weak D call: TRBD1 (5 bases). Germline loops: CDR1 MNHEY, CDR2 SVGAGI. With 7 bases removed from V and 7 bases from J, the gap between germline ends came to 19 bases. CDR3 length: 14 residues. The CDR3 bases are TGTGCCAGCACCCCCTCCCGCCCAGGGTCTGGCTACACCTTC. Amino acid sequence: CASTPSRPGSGYTF.

The chain carries TRBV6-1 and TRBJ2-5; D unclear. The CDR3 totals 15 residues. The germline gives CDR1 MNHNS, CDR2 SASEGT. The V end lost 2 bases, the J end lost 4 bases, and 14 bases lay between the germline ends. CDR3 region: CASSEKVPPGETQYF. CDR3 nucleotides: TGTGCCAGCAGTGAAAAAGTCCCCCCGGGAGAGACCCAGTACTTC.

CDR3 sequence (DNA): TGCGCCAGCAGCTCCCGGACAGGGGGTAACTATGGCTACACCTTC. This encodes CASSSRTGGNYGYTF. The rearrangement joins TRBV5-1 to TRBJ1-2; 10 bases are shared with TRBD1. The CDR3 consists of 15 residues. V lost 3 bases and J lost 1; bases outside the gene matches: 3. CDR1 and CDR2 from the germline V gene are SGHRS and YFSETQ.

The chain recombines TRBV5-1 with TRBJ1-2, with TRBD1 matching 9 bases. This CDR3 has 14 amino acids. Looked up from germline, CDR1 is SGHRS and CDR2 is YFSETQ. V gave up 5 bases and J gave up 6 bases; unmatched junction bases: 8. The CDR3 region is CASRSTGGADGYTF. The CDR3 region has the DNA TGCGCCAGCAGATCTACAGGGGGCGCAGATGGCTACACCTTC.

V is TRBV28 and J is TRBJ1-4; the D is unclear. Trimming pared 5 bases from V and 4 bases from J, leaving 17 bases between. Germline values: CDR1 MDHEN, CDR2 SYDVKM. The CDR3 runs to 16 residues. This CDR3 is CASSPNVWGINEKLFF. CDR3 nucleotide sequence: TGTGCCAGCAGTCCAAACGTTTGGGGTATTAATGAAAAACTGTTTTTT.

In this sample, this clone turned up a few times. The CDR3 DNA follows: TGCAGTGCTAGTCGGGTCGAGCAGTACTTC. This encodes CSASRVEQYF. This chain joins TRBV20-1 and TRBJ2-7; the D is unclear. The CDR3 spans 10 residues. Per the germline V gene, CDR1 is DFQATT and CDR2 is SNEGSKA (reference sequence). V dropped 3 bases and J dropped 6 bases, with 6 bases sitting between them.

The J gene is TRBJ1-1, the V gene TRBV19, with TRBD1 matching over 9 bases. V shed 7 bases, J shed 3 bases, and the junction held 9 bases outside the gene matches. Germline V gene sequence: CDR1 LNHDA, CDR2 SQIVND (reference sequence). This CDR3 has 15 residues. CDR3 sequence reads: CASTMTGGRHTEAFF. DNA for the CDR3: TGTGCCAGTACTATGACAGGGGGAAGGCACACTGAAGCTTTCTTT. The full variable domain, with the rest looked up from reference TRBV19 and TRBJ1-1, is DGGITQSPKYLFRKEGQNVTLSCEQNLNHDAMYWYRQDPGQGLRLIYYSQIVNDFQKGDIAEGYSVSREKKESFPLTVTSAQKNPTAFYLCASTMTGGRHTEAFFGQGTRLTVV.

The gene calls are TRBV6-5 and TRBJ1-2; 8 nucleotides match TRBD1. CDR1 is MNHEY and CDR2 is SVGAGI in the germline V gene. J lost 0 bases, V lost 6 bases, and 6 bases had no gene match. The CDR3 sequence is 15 residues long. CDR3 sequence reads: CASRSGQGANYGYTF. The CDR3 DNA is TGTGCCAGCAGGTCTGGACAGGGAGCTAACTATGGCTACACCTTC.

The V gene is TRBV10-2, the J gene TRBJ1-2; D possibly corresponds to TRBD1 (5 bases). The V end lost 4 bases, the J end lost 7 bases, and 13 bases lay between the germline ends. The germline V gene has CDR1 WSHSY and CDR2 SAAADI. CDR3 size: 13 residues. The DNA of the CDR3 is TGCGCCAGCAGTGGGTCCAGGGCCGGTGGCTACACCTTC. It encodes CASSGSRAGGYTF.

V gene TRBV4-3 combines with J gene TRBJ1-2; D ambiguous. Germline assignment: CDR1 LGHNA and CDR2 YSLEER. The CDR3 has 16 amino acids. V gave up 0 bases and J gave up 3 bases, with 14 bases separating them. The CDR3 loop is CASSQDSGEKDYGYTF. The CDR3 bases are TGCGCCAGCAGCCAAGATAGCGGGGAGAAGGACTATGGCTACACCTTC.

In the case of this clone: This same CDR3 is encoded by further DNA sequences in the sample. This sequence joins TRBV5-1 and TRBJ1-3, with no clear D. Germline V CDR1 and CDR2: SGHRS, YFSETQ. V was shortened by 2 bases and J by 0 bases, with 9 bases between the two germline ends. The CDR3 runs to 15 residues. The CDR3 coding sequence is TGCGCCAGCAGCTTAGCAGGATCCTCTGGAAACACCATATATTTT. Translating it yields CASSLAGSSGNTIYF.

The chain is built from TRBV5-1 and TRBJ2-7, with a tentative D call TRBD1 (6 bases). The CDR3 has 16 amino acids. Germline CDR1 is SGHRS and CDR2 is YFSETQ. V lost 4 bases, J lost 0 bases, and 17 bases lay in between. The DNA for the CDR3 is TGCGCCAGCAGCCGGATACAGGGTTTAAGCTCCTACGAGCAGTACTTC. This codes for CASSRIQGLSSYEQYF.

This clone showed up just once. The chain carries TRBV11-3 and TRBJ2-1, with D unresolved. Trimming left V 5 bases short and J 2 bases short, with 13 bases between. Germline V gene sequence: CDR1 SGHNT, CDR2 YENEEA. The CDR3 runs 15 residues. As DNA, the CDR3 is TGTGCCAGCAGCCCCACAGCCTTGCCCTACAATGAGCAGTTCTTC. This encodes CASSPTALPYNEQFF.

The CDR3 DNA is TGTGCCAGCAGCGGGGTCGGGGGCTATGGCTACACCTTC. Translation: CASSGVGGYGYTF. This chain connects TRBV9 to TRBJ1-2; maybe TRBD1 (5 bases). The CDR3 totals 13 residues. V was pared by 3 bases and J by 4 bases, with 10 bases between. The germline CDR1 and CDR2 sequences are SGDLS and YYNGEE.

The V and J genes are TRBV2 and TRBJ1-4, with D maybe TRBD1 (6 bases). The CDR3 has 15 residues. Trimming left V 9 bases short and J 4 bases short, with 18 bases between. Germline V lookup: CDR1 SNHLY, CDR2 FYNNEI. The CDR3 bases are TGTGCCAGTCGCCCCCTTACAGGGAGTAATGAAAAACTGTTTTTT. Protein product: CASRPLTGSNEKLFF.

The chain employs TRBV6-5 and TRBJ1-3; tentative D call: TRBD1 (5 bases). Germline V gene lookup returns CDR1 MNHEY and CDR2 SVGAGI. Trimming cost V 6 bases and J 0 bases, with 9 bases left between them. The CDR3 extends over 14 amino acids. The CDR3 sequence: CASRGPISGNTIYF. The CDR3 DNA reads as TGTGCCAGCAGGGGACCAATCTCTGGAAACACCATATATTTT.

V is TRBV27 and J is TRBJ2-3; D not resolved. Per germline, CDR1 MNHEY and CDR2 SMNVEV (reference sequence). The ends were cut back, 6 bases at V and 3 bases at J, with 10 bases in the middle. CDR3 size: 13 residues. CDR3 sequence reads: CASSLLGTDTQYF. CDR3 bases: TGTGCCAGCAGCCTATTAGGAACAGATACGCAGTATTTT.

For the CDR3, the DNA is TGTGCCAGCAGCTCCGGGACCCGGGCGGCTGGAAACACCATATATTTT. It specifies CASSSGTRAAGNTIYF. The chain recombines TRBV7-2 with TRBJ1-3; TRBD1 might be the D (5 bases). Germline CDR1 is SGHTA and CDR2 is FQGNSA. This CDR3 has 16 residues. The germline V and J ends were trimmed by 4 bases and 2 bases, with 15 bases remaining between them.

V gene TRBV27 combines with J gene TRBJ1-1; no firm D call. Trimming pared 8 bases from V and 1 base from J, leaving 17 bases between. CDR3 length: 15 residues. From germline, CDR1 is MNHEY and CDR2 SMNVEV (reference sequence). CDR3 region: CASCYSLAGNTEAFF. The CDR3 region has the DNA TGTGCCAGCTGTTATTCCCTGGCGGGGAACACTGAAGCTTTCTTT.